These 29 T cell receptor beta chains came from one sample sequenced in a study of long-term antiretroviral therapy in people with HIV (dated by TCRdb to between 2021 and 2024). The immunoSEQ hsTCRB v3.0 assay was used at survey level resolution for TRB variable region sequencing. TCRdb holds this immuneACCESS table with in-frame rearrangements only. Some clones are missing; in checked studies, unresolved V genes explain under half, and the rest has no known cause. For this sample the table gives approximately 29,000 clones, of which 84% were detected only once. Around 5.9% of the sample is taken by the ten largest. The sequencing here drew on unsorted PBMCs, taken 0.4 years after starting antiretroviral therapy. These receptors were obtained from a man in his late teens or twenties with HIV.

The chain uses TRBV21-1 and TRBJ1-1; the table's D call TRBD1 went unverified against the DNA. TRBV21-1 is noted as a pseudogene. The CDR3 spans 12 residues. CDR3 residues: CASSTWDRKAFF. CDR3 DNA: TGTGCCAGCAGCACATGGGACAGGAAAGCTTTCTTT.

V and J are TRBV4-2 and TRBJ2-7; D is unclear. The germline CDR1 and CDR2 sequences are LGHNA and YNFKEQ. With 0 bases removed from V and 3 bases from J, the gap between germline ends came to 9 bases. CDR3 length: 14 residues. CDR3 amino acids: CASSQDPTIYEQYF. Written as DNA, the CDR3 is TGTGCCAGCAGCCAAGACCCGACCATCTACGAGCAGTACTTC.

The CDR3 is CASSPSEGPGANVLTF. CDR3 nucleotide sequence: TGTGCCAGCAGCCCGTCGGAGGGGCCTGGGGCCAACGTCCTGACTTTC. This chain joins TRBV7-8 and TRBJ2-6, with D possibly matching TRBD2 (6 bases). Trimming cost V 5 bases and J 2 bases, with 13 bases left between them. The CDR3 length is 16 residues. The germline V gene has CDR1 SGHVS and CDR2 FQNEAQ.

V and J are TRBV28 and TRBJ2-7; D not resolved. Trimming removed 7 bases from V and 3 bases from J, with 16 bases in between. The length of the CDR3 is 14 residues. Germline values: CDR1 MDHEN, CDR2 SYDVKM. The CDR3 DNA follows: TGTGCCAGCACCCCAGCGACGATCCTCTACGAGCAGTACTTC. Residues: CASTPATILYEQYF.

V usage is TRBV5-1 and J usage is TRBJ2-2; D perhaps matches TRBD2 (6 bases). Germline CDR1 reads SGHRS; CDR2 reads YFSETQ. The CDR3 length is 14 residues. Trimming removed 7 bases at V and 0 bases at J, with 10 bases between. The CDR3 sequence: CASWEAANTGELFF. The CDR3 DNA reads TGCGCCAGCTGGGAGGCAGCGAACACCGGGGAGCTGTTTTTT.

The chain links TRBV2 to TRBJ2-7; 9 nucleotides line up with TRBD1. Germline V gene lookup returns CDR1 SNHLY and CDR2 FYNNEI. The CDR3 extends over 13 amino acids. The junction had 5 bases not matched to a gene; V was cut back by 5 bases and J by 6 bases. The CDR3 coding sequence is TGTGCCAGCAGTCTCGGGACAGGGAGCGAGCAGTACTTC. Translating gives CASSLGTGSEQYF.

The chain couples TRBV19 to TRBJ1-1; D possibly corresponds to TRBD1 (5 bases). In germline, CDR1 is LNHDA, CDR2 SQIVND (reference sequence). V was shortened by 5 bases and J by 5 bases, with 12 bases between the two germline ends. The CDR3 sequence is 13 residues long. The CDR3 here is CASSPSRGTEAFF. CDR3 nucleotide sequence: TGTGCCAGTAGTCCCTCTCGGGGGACTGAAGCTTTCTTT.

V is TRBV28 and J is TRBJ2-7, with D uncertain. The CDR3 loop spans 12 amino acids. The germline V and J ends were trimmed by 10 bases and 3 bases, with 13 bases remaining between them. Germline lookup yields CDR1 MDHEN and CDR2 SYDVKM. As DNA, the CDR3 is TGTGCCACTACAGTGGGGAACTACGAGCAGTACTTC. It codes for CATTVGNYEQYF.

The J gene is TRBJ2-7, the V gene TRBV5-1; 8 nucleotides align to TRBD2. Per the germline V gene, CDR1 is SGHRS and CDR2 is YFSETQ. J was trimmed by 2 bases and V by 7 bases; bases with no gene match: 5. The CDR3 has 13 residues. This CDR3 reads CASSTSVAYEQYF. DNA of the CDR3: TGCGCCAGCTCGACTAGCGTAGCCTACGAGCAGTACTTC.

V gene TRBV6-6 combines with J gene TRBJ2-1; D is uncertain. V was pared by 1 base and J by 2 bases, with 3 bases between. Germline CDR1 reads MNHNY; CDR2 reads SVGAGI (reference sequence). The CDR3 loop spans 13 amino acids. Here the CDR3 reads CASSYFAYNEQFF. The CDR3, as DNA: TGTGCCAGCAGTTACTTTGCCTACAATGAGCAGTTCTTC.

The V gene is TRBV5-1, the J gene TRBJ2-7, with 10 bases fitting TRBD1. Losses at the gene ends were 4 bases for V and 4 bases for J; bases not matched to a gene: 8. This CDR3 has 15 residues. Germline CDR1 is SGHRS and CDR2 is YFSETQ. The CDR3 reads CASSDFPGQGYEQYF. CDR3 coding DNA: TGCGCCAGCAGCGATTTTCCGGGACAGGGGTACGAGCAGTACTTC. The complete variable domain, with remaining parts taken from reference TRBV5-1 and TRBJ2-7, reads KAGVTQTPRYLIKTRGQQVTLSCSPISGHRSVSWYQQTPGQGLQFLFEYFSETQRNKGNFPGRFSGRQFSNSRSEMNVSTLELGDSALYLCASSDFPGQGYEQYFGPGTRLTVT.

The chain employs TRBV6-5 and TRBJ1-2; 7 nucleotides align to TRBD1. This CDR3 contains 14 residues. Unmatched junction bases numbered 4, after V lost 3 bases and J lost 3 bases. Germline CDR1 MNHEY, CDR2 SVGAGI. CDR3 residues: CASSYLTGDYGYTF. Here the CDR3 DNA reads TGTGCCAGCAGTTATTTAACAGGGGACTATGGCTACACCTTC.

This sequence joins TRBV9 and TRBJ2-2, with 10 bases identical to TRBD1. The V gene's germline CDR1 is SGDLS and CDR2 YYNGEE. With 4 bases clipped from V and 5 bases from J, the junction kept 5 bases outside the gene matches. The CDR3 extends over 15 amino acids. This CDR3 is CASSSTGGRTGELFF. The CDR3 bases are TGTGCCAGCAGCTCGACAGGGGGCAGGACCGGGGAGCTGTTTTTT.

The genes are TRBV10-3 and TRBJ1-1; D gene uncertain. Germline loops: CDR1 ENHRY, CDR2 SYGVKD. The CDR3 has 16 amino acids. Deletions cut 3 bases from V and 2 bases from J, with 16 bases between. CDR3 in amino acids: CAISDPWEGTNTEAFF. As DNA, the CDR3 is TGTGCCATCAGTGACCCCTGGGAGGGAACCAACACTGAAGCTTTCTTT.

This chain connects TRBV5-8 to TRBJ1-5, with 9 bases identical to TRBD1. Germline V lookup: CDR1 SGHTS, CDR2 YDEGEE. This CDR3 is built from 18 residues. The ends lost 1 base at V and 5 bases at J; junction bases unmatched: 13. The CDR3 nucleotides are TGTGCCAGCAGCTTGTGGGACAGGGACATTATATGGGATCAGCCCCAGCATTTT. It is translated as CASSLWDRDIIWDQPQHF.

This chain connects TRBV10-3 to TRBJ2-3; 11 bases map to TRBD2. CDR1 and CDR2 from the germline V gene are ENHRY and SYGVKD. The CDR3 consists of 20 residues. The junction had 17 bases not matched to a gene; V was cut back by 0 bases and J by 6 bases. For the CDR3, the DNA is TGTGCCATCAGTGAGTCGAGGGTTCTAGCGGGAGGAGGCTCCGCTGATACGCAGTATTTT. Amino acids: CAISESRVLAGGGSADTQYF.

The CDR3 sequence: CASSSRGPEDYGYTF. CDR3 bases: TGTGCCAGCAGCTCCCGGGGACCTGAGGACTATGGCTACACCTTC. J is TRBJ1-2 and V is TRBV13, with D possibly TRBD1 on 5 matching bases. There are 15 residues in the CDR3. The V and J ends lost 4 bases and 3 bases respectively, with 15 bases between them. Germline values: CDR1 PRHDT, CDR2 FYEKMQ (reference sequence).

CDR3 in DNA: TGTGCCAGCAGCTTTTCCGGAGGAGTTATCTCTACCTACGAGCAGTACTTC. Amino acid sequence: CASSFSGGVISTYEQYF. The chain uses TRBV7-8 and TRBJ2-7, with D maybe TRBD2 (5 bases). Trimming pared 3 bases from V and 2 bases from J, leaving 20 bases between. CDR1 and CDR2 from the germline V gene are SGHVS and FQNEAQ. The CDR3 covers 17 residues. Drawing the rest from reference TRBV7-8 and TRBJ2-7, the complete variable domain is GAGVSQSPRYKVAKRGQDVALRCDPISGHVSLFWYQQALGQGPEFLTYFQNEAQLDKSGLPSDRFFAERPEGSVSTLKIQRTQQEDSAVYLCASSFSGGVISTYEQYFGPGTRLTVT.

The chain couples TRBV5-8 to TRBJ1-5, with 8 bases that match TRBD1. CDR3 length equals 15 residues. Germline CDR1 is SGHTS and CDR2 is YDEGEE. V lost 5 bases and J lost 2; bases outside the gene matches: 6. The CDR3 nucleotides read TGTGCCAGCAGGCCAGGGACAGGCCGCAATCAGCCCCAGCATTTT. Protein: CASRPGTGRNQPQHF.

CDR3 DNA sequence: TGCGCCAGCAGTGAGTCGCGGGACCTTAACTGGTCGGGGAACACTGAAGCTTTCTTT. Translated: CASSESRDLNWSGNTEAFF. The rearrangement joins TRBV10-1 to TRBJ1-1; D might be TRBD1 (5 bases). CDR1 and CDR2 from the germline V gene are WNHNN and SYGVQD (reference sequence). This CDR3 is built from 19 residues. The V and J ends lost 0 bases and 1 base respectively, with 21 bases between them.

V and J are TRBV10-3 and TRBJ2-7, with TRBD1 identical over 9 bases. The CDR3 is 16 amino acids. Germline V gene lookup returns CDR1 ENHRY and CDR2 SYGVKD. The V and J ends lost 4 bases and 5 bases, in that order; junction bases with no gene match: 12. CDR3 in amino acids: CAISGVDPQGADEQYF. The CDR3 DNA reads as TGTGCCATCAGTGGGGTGGATCCACAGGGGGCCGACGAGCAGTACTTC.

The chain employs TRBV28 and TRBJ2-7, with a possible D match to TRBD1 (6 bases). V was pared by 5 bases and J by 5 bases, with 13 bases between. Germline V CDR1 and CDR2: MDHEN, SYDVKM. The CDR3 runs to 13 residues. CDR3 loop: CASSPGHRDEQYF. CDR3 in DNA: TGTGCCAGCAGTCCGGGTCACAGGGACGAGCAGTACTTC.

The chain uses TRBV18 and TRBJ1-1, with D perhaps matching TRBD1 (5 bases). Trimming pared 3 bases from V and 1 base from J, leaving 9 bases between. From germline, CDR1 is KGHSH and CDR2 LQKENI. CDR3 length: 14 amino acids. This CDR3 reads CASSPGQRNTEAFF. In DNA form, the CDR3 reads TGTGCCAGCTCACCGGGGCAGCGGAACACTGAAGCTTTCTTT.

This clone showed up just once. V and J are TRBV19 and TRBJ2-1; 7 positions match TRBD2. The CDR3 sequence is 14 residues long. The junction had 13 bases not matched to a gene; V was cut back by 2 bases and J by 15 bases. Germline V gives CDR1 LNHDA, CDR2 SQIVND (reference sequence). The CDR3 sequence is CASSIPYRDYRPFF. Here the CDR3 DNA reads TGTGCCAGTAGTATACCTTACCGGGACTACAGGCCGTTCTTC.

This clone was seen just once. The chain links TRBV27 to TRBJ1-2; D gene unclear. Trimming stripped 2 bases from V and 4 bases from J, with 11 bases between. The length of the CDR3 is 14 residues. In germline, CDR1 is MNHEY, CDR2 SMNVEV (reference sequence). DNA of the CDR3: TGTGCCAGCAGTTTAGGTCCCTCCTCCTATGGCTACACCTTC. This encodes CASSLGPSSYGYTF.

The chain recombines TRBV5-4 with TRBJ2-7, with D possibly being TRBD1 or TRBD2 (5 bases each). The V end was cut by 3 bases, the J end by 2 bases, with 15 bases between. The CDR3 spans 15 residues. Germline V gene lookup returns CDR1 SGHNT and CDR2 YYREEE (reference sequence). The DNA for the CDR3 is TGTGCCAGCAGCTCCCTCGGGACGGAACCCTACGAGCAGTACTTC. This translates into CASSSLGTEPYEQYF.

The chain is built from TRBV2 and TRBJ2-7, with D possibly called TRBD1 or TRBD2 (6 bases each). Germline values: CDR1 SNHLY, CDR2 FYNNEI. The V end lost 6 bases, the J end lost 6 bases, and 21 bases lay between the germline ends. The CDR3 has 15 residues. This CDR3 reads CASSAAWRDIPEQYF. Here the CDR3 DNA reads TGTGCCAGCAGCGCCGCCTGGCGGGACATTCCCGAGCAGTACTTC.

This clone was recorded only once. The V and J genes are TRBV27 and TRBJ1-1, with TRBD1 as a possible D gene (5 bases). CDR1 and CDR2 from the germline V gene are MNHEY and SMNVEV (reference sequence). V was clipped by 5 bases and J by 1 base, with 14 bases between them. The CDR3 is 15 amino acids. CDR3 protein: CASSTHGGPNTEAFF. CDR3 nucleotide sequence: TGTGCCAGCAGTACCCACGGGGGACCGAACACTGAAGCTTTCTTT.

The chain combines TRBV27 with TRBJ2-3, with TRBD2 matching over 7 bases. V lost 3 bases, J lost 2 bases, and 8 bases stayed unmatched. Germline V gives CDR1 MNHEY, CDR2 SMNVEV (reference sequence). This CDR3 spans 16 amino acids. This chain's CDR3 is CASSFRRERPTDTQYF. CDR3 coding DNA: TGTGCCAGCAGTTTTCGGCGGGAGCGACCCACAGATACGCAGTATTTT.